This entry lists 23 T cell receptor beta chains sequenced from one sample in a study of tissue T cells after allogeneic stem cell transplantation. Produced via immunoSEQ multiplex PCR; TCRdb's table is partial and in-frame only. This table has more than 3,000 clones, approximately 45% appearing once. Time point described: mouse harvest day 14 after allogeneic transplant. Each mouse received 10^7 T-cell-depleted marrow cells plus 10^6 splenic CD5+ T cells by tail vein. The sequencing input was gut tissue. These TCRs come from a female BALB/c mouse given C57BL/6 T cells with graft-versus-host disease after an allogeneic hematopoietic cell transplant.

As for this clone: Each gene name is a mouse one. Sequencing ends 1 residue short of the CDR3 end; the germline J gene provides the rest. The V call is TRBV13-3, the J call TRBJ2-3; perhaps TRBD1 as D (6 bases). Between the trimmed V and J ends, which lost 0 bases and 1 base, there was a span of 9 bases. The germline gives CDR1 NNHDY, CDR2 SYVADS. CDR3 length: 15 amino acids. CDR3 DNA (partial): TGTGCCAGCAGTGATGCCAGGGGCGGTGCAGAAACGCTGTAT. It translates to CASSDARGGAETLY. The whole CDR3 protein is CASSDARGGAETLYF.

A remark on this clone: The gene names given are mouse names. The read comes to an end 1 residue before the CDR3 does, leaving the germline J gene to fill in the end. The genes are TRBV19 and TRBJ1-1; D unresolved. V lost 5 bases and J 5 bases, leaving 4 bases between the germline ends. This CDR3 has 10 residues. CDR1 is FNHDT and CDR2 is SITEND in the germline V gene (reference sequence). CDR3 protein: CASSRTEVFF. The CDR3 bases that were read are TGTGCCAGCAGCCGGACAGAAGTCTTC.

On this clone: The gene names given are mouse names. The read gets to within 1 residue of the CDR3 end, and the germline J gene fills in the rest. V is TRBV4 and J is TRBJ2-7; 7 bases align to TRBD1. The CDR3 consists of 13 residues. Germline assignment: CDR1 LGHDT and CDR2 YNNKQL (reference sequence). V lost 6 bases and J lost 4; bases outside the gene matches: 6. The CDR3 loop is CASSLGTVYEQYF. The sequenced part of the CDR3 DNA is TGTGCCAGCAGTCTCGGGACAGTATATGAACAGTAC.

This clone was counted a few times. Gene names follow the mouse nomenclature. The read terminates 1 residue before the CDR3 end, so the remaining end is supplied by the germline J gene. This chain links TRBV26 with TRBJ1-3, with D unclear. Germline V CDR1 and CDR2: KGHPV, FQNQEV (reference sequence). The CDR3 totals 14 residues. V shed 1 base and J shed 0 bases, with 4 bases lying between them. The DNA read from the CDR3 is TGTGCCAGCAGTCTGTACAATTCTGGAAATACGCTCTAT. Its protein product is CASSLYNSGNTLY. The full CDR3 protein is CASSLYNSGNTLYF.

As regards this clone: Gene names follow the mouse nomenclature. The read gets to within 1 residue of the CDR3 end, and the germline J gene fills in the rest. The chain uses TRBV26 and TRBJ2-4, with D possibly being TRBD1 (6 bases). Germline CDR1 and CDR2: KGHPV and FQNQEV (reference sequence). This CDR3 has 12 residues. V was cut by 8 bases and J by 3 bases, with 9 bases left in between. CDR3 in amino acids: CASQGRQNTLYF. The DNA read from the CDR3 is TGTGCCAGCCAGGGGCGACAAAACACCTTGTAC.

As to this clone: Gene names and germline match the mouse. The DNA ends 1 residue before the CDR3 does, and the rest of the CDR3 is filled in from the germline J gene. V usage is TRBV20 and J usage is TRBJ1-1, with no clear D. The CDR3 spans 13 residues. Germline V gives CDR1 GFQATS, CDR2 STVNSAI. Trimming took 2 bases from V and 0 from J, leaving 7 bases between them. CDR3 bases read: TGTGGTGCTAGGCAAATTTCAAACACAGAAGTCTTC. Protein sequence: CGARQISNTEVF. The full CDR3 sequence reads CGARQISNTEVFF.

For this clone: Gene labels here are mouse ones. The sequence runs out 1 residue before the end of the CDR3; the remainder is reconstructed from the germline J gene. The chain recombines TRBV26 with TRBJ1-2; no definite D call. Germline CDR1 reads KGHPV; CDR2 reads FQNQEV (reference sequence). The V and J ends lost 2 bases and 0 bases respectively, with 7 bases between them. This CDR3 contains 14 residues. The part of the CDR3 DNA that was read is TGTGCCAGCAGTCTGACATATGCAAACTCCGACTACACC. Translated, it gives CASSLTYANSDYT. The CDR3 in its entirety is CASSLTYANSDYTF. Variable domain in full (rest from reference TRBV26 and TRBJ1-2): NSKVIQTPRYLVKGQGQKAKMRCIPEKGHPVVFWYQQNKNNEFKFLINFQNQEVLQQIDMTEKRFSAECPSNSPCSLEIQSSEAGDSALYLCASSLTYANSDYTFGSGTRLLVI.

About this clone itself: Mouse names are used for the genes. The CDR3 end lies 1 residue beyond the end of the read and is filled in from the germline J gene. This sequence joins TRBV26 and TRBJ2-2, with 7 nucleotides matching TRBD2. V trimming: 0 bases; J trimming: 0 bases; junction bases outside the gene matches: 1. The CDR3 extends over 16 amino acids. CDR1 is KGHPV, CDR2 FQNQEV, per germline (reference sequence). Partial CDR3 DNA: TGTGCCAGCAGTCTGTCGGGGGGGGCAAACACCGGGCAGCTCTAC. The encoded protein is CASSLSGGANTGQLY. The CDR3 reads in full as CASSLSGGANTGQLYF.

In regard to this clone: Here the gene names and germline are mouse. CDR3: CASSLGTGLDTQYF. Incomplete CDR3 DNA: TGTGCTAGCAGTTTGGGGACAGGGCTAGACACCCAGTAC. V is TRBV29 and J is TRBJ2-5; 9 bases agree with TRBD1. Coverage ceases 1 residue before the CDR3 finishes, and the germline J gene fills in the end. Germline CDR1 is MSHET and CDR2 is SYDVDS. V was clipped by 3 bases and J by 5 bases; unmatched bases: 3. This CDR3 has 14 residues.

Note on this clone: This may stem from a read error, because a much larger clone lies one nucleotide away. Genes here carry mouse names. The read gets to within 1 residue of the CDR3 end, and the germline J gene fills in the rest. The V and J genes are TRBV26 and TRBJ2-1; tentatively, D is TRBD1 (5 bases). The germline gives CDR1 KGHPV, CDR2 FQNQEV (reference sequence). The CDR3 runs 14 residues. V was pared by 5 bases and J by 0 bases, with 8 bases between. The CDR3 sequence is CASSTRVNYAEQFF. The DNA read from the CDR3 is TGTGCCAGCAGTACCAGGGTTAACTATGCTGAGCAGTTC.

On this clone: Here the gene names and germline are mouse. The missing CDR3 end, 1 residue past where the read stops, is filled in from the germline J gene. The rearrangement uses TRBV15 and TRBJ2-5; the D gene could be TRBD1 or TRBD2 (5 bases each). V lost 6 bases, J lost 6 bases, and 10 bases lay in between. The CDR3 extends over 12 amino acids. The germline gives CDR1 SGHND, CDR2 FRSKSL. The CDR3 reads CASSPGTDTQYF. CDR3 bases read: TGTGCCAGCAGCCCCGGGACCGACACCCAGTAC.

A word on this clone: These gene names are mouse names. The read terminates 1 residue before the CDR3 end, so the remaining end is supplied by the germline J gene. This rearrangement joins TRBV3 to TRBJ2-7; TRBD2 aligns across 12 bases. With 4 bases clipped from V and 6 bases from J, the junction kept 4 bases outside the gene matches. The CDR3 has 14 residues. Germline V gives CDR1 SNHLY, CDR2 FYNGKV (reference sequence). CDR3 amino acids: CASSYDWGGFEQYF. CDR3 DNA (partial): TGTGCCAGCAGCTACGACTGGGGGGGCTTTGAACAGTAC. Using reference TRBV3 and TRBJ2-7 for the parts outside the CDR3, the full variable domain is GPKVLQIPSHQIIDMGQMVTLNCDPVSNHLYFYWYKQILGQQMEFLVNFYNGKVMEKSKLFKDQFSVERPDGSYFTLKIQPTALEDSAVYFCASSYDWGGFEQYFGPGTRLTVL.

This clone was seen a handful of times. Mouse germline and gene names are used. Read coverage stops 1 residue before the CDR3 terminus; the germline J gene supplies the remainder. The chain is built from TRBV13-2 and TRBJ2-5, with D unresolved. There are 13 residues in the CDR3. Trimming took off 0 bases at V and 3 bases at J, with 5 bases between the two ends. Germline V lookup: CDR1 NNHNN, CDR2 SYGAGS (reference sequence). CDR3 loop: CASGDALQDTQYF. The CDR3 DNA, read in part, is TGTGCCAGCGGTGATGCTTTGCAAGACACCCAGTAC.

A word on this clone: Any gene name here is a mouse gene name. The CDR3 extends 1 residue past the end of the read, so its final part is completed from the germline J gene. The chain recombines TRBV26 with TRBJ2-7; the match to TRBD2 covers 8 bases. Trimming at V came to 2 bases and at J to 7 bases, leaving 1 base not matched to a gene. Germline CDR1 reads KGHPV; CDR2 reads FQNQEV (reference sequence). This CDR3 is built from 12 residues. CDR3 DNA, as far as it was read: TGTGCCAGCAGTCTGCTGGGGGGCGAACAGTAC. Translating it yields CASSLLGGEQY. The complete CDR3 protein is CASSLLGGEQYF.

Worth noting for this clone: The listed genes are named as in mouse. The read finishes 1 residue shy of the CDR3 end, and the germline J gene is used to complete it. The chain employs TRBV31 and TRBJ2-1, with 9 positions matching TRBD1. CDR3 length: 15 residues. The V gene's germline CDR1 is GKSSPN and CDR2 SITVG. After removal of 0 bases from V and 3 bases from J, the junction contained 3 bases not matched to a gene. CDR3: CAWSLPGQGYAEQFF. CDR3 DNA (partial): TGTGCCTGGAGTCTTCCGGGACAGGGCTATGCTGAGCAGTTC.

This clone was observed a handful of times. Gene names denote mouse genes. The CDR3 end is not reached by the read, which stops 1 residue before it; the germline J gene fills it in. This chain connects TRBV26 to TRBJ2-5; 9 bases align to TRBD2. CDR3 size: 14 residues. CDR1 is KGHPV, CDR2 FQNQEV, per germline (reference sequence). V lost 2 bases and J lost 3; bases outside the gene matches: 0. The CDR3 spells CASSLGTGQDTQYF. The CDR3 bases that were read are TGTGCCAGCAGTCTGGGGACTGGGCAAGACACCCAGTAC.

This clone was counted a single time. The gene names here belong to mouse. The observed sequence ends 1 residue before the CDR3 terminus, with the missing tail filled in from the germline J gene. The chain uses TRBV1 and TRBJ2-1; 9 positions match TRBD2. The J segment lost 7 bases and the V segment lost 2 bases, leaving 3 bases of the junction unmatched. Germline CDR1 NSQYPW, CDR2 LRSPGD (reference sequence). The CDR3 is 14 residues long. This CDR3 reads CTCSAPLGGAEQFF. The sequenced CDR3 bases are TGCACCTGCAGTGCACCACTGGGGGGAGCTGAGCAGTTC. The variable domain in full, with the rest retrieved from reference TRBV1 and TRBJ2-1, is VTLLEQNPRWRLVPRGQAVNLRCILKNSQYPWMSWYQQDLQKQLQWLFTLRSPGDKEVKSLPGADYLATRVTDTELRLQVANMSQGRTLYCTCSAPLGGAEQFFGPGTRLTVL.

A word on this clone: Mouse gene names apply. The read terminates 1 residue ahead of where the CDR3 ends, so the germline J gene completes it. This chain links TRBV26 with TRBJ2-1; the match to TRBD1 covers 9 bases. The CDR3 totals 15 residues. Losses at the gene ends were 4 bases for V and 0 bases for J; bases not matched to a gene: 1. Germline CDR1 KGHPV, CDR2 FQNQEV (reference sequence). This CDR3 reads CASSRQGVNYAEQFF. The part of the CDR3 DNA that was read is TGTGCCAGCAGTCGACAGGGGGTTAACTATGCTGAGCAGTTC.

By its share, this clone is large. Mouse gene names apply. The CDR3 end lies 1 residue beyond the end of the read and is filled in from the germline J gene. The J gene is TRBJ2-2, the V gene TRBV12-2, with 10 bases aligning to TRBD2. The V gene's germline CDR1 is SGHLS and CDR2 HYDKME. CDR3 length equals 15 residues. The V segment lost 6 bases and the J segment 1 base; nucleotides outside the gene matches: 4. The CDR3 loop reads CASLTGGGNTGQLYF. The sequenced CDR3 bases are TGTGCCAGCCTCACTGGGGGGGGAAACACCGGGCAGCTCTAC.

Note on this clone: Each gene name is a mouse one. The sequenced CDR3 bases are TGTGCCAGCAGTATGGGCAGGGGGAGTAGTGCAGAAACGCTGTAT. Protein: CASSMGRGSSAETLY. The whole CDR3 reads CASSMGRGSSAETLYF. V gene TRBV19 combines with J gene TRBJ2-3; 7 bases map to TRBD1. The read terminates 1 residue ahead of where the CDR3 ends, so the germline J gene completes it. J gave up 0 bases and V 2 bases, and 6 bases lay outside the gene matches. Germline assignment: CDR1 FNHDT and CDR2 SITEND (reference sequence). The CDR3 runs 16 residues.

A note on this clone: Gene names and germline match the mouse. The read stops 1 residue short of the end of the CDR3; the missing end is completed from the germline J gene. The chain is built from TRBV14 and TRBJ2-5; TRBD2 aligns across 10 bases. Germline assignment: CDR1 SGHDT and CDR2 FRDEAV. The CDR3 contains 15 residues. Trimming at V came to 0 bases and at J to 2 bases, leaving 0 bases not matched to a gene. The sequenced CDR3 bases are TGTGCCAGCAGTTTCTACTGGGGGGGCCAAGACACCCAGTAC. It specifies CASSFYWGGQDTQY. The whole CDR3 protein reads CASSFYWGGQDTQYF.

About this clone itself: Gene names and germline match the mouse. The read halts 1 residue ahead of the CDR3 end, with the missing end drawn from the germline J gene. This chain links TRBV12-2 with TRBJ2-3; TRBD2 might be the D (6 bases). V was shortened by 0 bases and J by 0 bases, with 9 bases between the two germline ends. This CDR3 has 15 residues. From germline, CDR1 is SGHLS and CDR2 HYDKME. The DNA read from the CDR3 is TGTGCCAGCTCTCTCAGTGGGGGTAGTGCAGAAACGCTGTAT. Protein: CASSLSGGSAETLY. The entire CDR3 reads CASSLSGGSAETLYF.

As to this clone: The genes are named according to mouse. Read data end 1 residue before the CDR3 end; the end is taken from the germline J gene. The rearrangement joins TRBV13-1 to TRBJ2-4, with 8 bases that match TRBD1. Unmatched junction bases numbered 6, after V lost 0 bases and J lost 0 bases. This CDR3 has 17 residues. Per germline, CDR1 NSHNY and CDR2 SYGAGN. CDR3 amino acids: CASSDARQGASQNTLYF. CDR3 bases read: TGTGCCAGCAGTGATGCACGCCAGGGGGCTAGTCAAAACACCTTGTAC.